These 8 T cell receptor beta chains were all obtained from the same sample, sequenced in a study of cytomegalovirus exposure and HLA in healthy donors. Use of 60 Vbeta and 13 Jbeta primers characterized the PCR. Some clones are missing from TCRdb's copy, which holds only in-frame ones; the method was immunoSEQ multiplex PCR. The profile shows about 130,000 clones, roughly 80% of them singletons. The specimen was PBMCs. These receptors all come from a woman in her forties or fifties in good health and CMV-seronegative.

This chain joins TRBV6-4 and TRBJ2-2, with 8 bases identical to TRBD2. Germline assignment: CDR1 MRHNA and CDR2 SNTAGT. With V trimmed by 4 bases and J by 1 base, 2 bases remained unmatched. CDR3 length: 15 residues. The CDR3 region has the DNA TGTGCCAGCAGTGCGGGACTAGGGAACACCGGGGAGCTGTTTTTT. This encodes CASSAGLGNTGELFF.

CDR3 sequence reads: CASSRVSGSTEETQYF. DNA for the CDR3: TGTGCCAGCAGCCGAGTGAGCGGGAGCACGGAAGAGACCCAGTACTTC. The V and J genes are TRBV7-2 and TRBJ2-5, with TRBD2 matching over 8 bases. From germline, CDR1 is SGHTA and CDR2 FQGNSA. This CDR3 has 16 residues. The ends lost 5 bases at V and 3 bases at J; junction bases unmatched: 11. The full variable domain, completed using reference TRBV7-2 and TRBJ2-5, is GAGVSQSPSNKVTEKGKDVELRCDPISGHTALYWYRQSLGQGLEFLIYFQGNSAPDKSGLPSDRFSAERTGGSVSTLTIQRTQQEDSAVYLCASSRVSGSTEETQYFGPGTRLLVL.

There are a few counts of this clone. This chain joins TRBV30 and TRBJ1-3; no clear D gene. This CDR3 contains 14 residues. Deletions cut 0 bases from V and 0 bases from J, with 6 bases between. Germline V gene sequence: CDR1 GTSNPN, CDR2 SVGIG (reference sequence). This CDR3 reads CAWSVSSSGNTIYF. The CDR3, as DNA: TGTGCCTGGAGTGTCAGTTCCTCTGGAAACACCATATATTTT.

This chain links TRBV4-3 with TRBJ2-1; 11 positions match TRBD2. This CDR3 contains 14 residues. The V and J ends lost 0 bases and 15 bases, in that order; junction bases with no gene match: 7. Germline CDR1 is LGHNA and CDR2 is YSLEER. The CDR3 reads CASSQDFPGLAAFF. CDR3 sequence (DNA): TGCGCCAGCAGCCAAGATTTCCCGGGACTAGCGGCGTTCTTC.

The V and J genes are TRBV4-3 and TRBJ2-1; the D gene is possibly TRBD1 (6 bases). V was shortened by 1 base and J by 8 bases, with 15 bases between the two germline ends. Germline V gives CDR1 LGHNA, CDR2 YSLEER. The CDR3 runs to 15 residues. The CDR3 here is CASSQGGRRVDEQFF. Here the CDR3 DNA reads TGCGCCAGCAGCCAAGGGGGGCGTCGAGTCGATGAGCAGTTCTTC.

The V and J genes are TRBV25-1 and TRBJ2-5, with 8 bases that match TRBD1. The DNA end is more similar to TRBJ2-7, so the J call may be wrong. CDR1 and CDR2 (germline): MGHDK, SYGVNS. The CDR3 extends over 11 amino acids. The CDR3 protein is CASRTGNEQYF. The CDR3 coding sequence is TGTGCCAGCCGGACAGGGAACGAGCAGTACTTC.

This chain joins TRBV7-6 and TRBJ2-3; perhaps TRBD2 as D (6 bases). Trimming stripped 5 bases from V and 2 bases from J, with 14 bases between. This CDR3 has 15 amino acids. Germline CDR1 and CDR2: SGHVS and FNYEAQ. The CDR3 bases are TGTGCCAGCAGCGAGGTGGGACTGCTCACAGATACGCAGTATTTT. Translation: CASSEVGLLTDTQYF.

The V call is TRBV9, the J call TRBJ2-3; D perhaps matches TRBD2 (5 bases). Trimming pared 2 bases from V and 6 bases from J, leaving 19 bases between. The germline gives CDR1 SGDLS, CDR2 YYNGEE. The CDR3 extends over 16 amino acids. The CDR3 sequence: CASSVSDVRGLDTQYF. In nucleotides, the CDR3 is TGTGCCAGCAGCGTGAGTGACGTCCGAGGGTTGGATACGCAGTATTTT. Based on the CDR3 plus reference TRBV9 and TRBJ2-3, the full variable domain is DSGVTQTPKHLITATGQRVTLRCSPRSGDLSVYWYQQSLDQGLQFLIQYYNGEERAKGNILERFSAQQFPDLHSELNLSSLELGDSALYFCASSVSDVRGLDTQYFGPGTRLTVL.